These 2 T cell receptor beta chains were all obtained from the same sample, sequenced in a study of Ad26.COV2.S vaccination and SARS-CoV-2 variants. TCRdb keeps only in-frame clones here, not all; method: immunoSEQ multiplex PCR. This sample yields 350,000 to 450,000 clones, of which roughly 81% are seen a single time; less than 4% belongs to the top ten. Treatment given: approximately 18 received Ad26.COV2.S at low or high dose, single or two shots; 5 received placebo; per-sample allocation not given. Collection of samples fell on day 63 after the first vaccine or placebo injection. Sequences were derived from peripheral blood, sampled in a trial of Ad26.COV2.S vaccine versus placebo. The receptors shown here come from a person between 18 and 59 years old who received the Ad26.COV2.S COVID-19 vaccine or a placebo.

This clone came up once. This chain connects TRBV13 to TRBJ2-1; TRBD2 aligns across 11 bases. Trimming took 2 bases from V and 0 from J; bases not matched to a gene: 9. CDR3 length: 19 amino acids. CDR1 is PRHDT and CDR2 is FYEKMQ in the germline V gene (reference sequence). In DNA, the CDR3 is TGTGCCAGCAGCTTATTAGGACTAGCGGGTGGAAGCTCCTACAATGAGCAGTTCTTC. Translated: CASSLLGLAGGSSYNEQFF.

Details on this clone: At the DNA level, this CDR3 is encoded by other sequences in the same sample as well. The rearrangement joins TRBV18 to TRBJ2-5; D might be TRBD1 or TRBD2, each matching 5 bases. This CDR3 comprises 13 residues. Trimming took 2 bases from V and 5 from J, leaving 9 bases between them. CDR1 and CDR2 from the germline V gene are KGHSH and LQKENI. The CDR3 here is CASSPGGWETQYF. For the CDR3, the DNA is TGTGCCAGCTCACCAGGGGGTTGGGAGACCCAGTACTTC.